The 4 T cell receptor beta chains reported below all come from one sample, sequenced in a study of T cells in Graves' hyperthyroidism and ophthalmopathy. Regions amplified from RNA transcripts were the TCR beta CDR3 regions. The HTBI set primed first-round TCR CDR3 RT-PCR. TCRdb reprocessed the multiplex PCR reads with MiXCR, giving one entry per CDR3 protein. The table includes some 490,000 distinct CDR3 sequences, about 20% detected once. Sequenced input: blood. These receptors all come from a woman aged 70-85 years with Graves' ophthalmopathy.

The chain has TRBV20-1 and TRBJ2-7; D gene ambiguous. Trimming pared 1 base from V and 8 bases from J, leaving 12 bases between. The CDR3 length is 12 residues. Germline V gene lookup returns CDR1 DFQATT and CDR2 SNEGSKA (reference sequence). The CDR3 DNA reads TGCAGTGCTAGAGCCGGGCAAGGGAAGCAGTACTTC. Translating it yields CSARAGQGKQYF.

The rearrangement links TRBV5-1 to TRBJ2-7; a weak D match, TRBD1 (5 bases). The CDR3 totals 14 residues. Germline CDR1 is SGHRS and CDR2 is YFSETQ. V lost 1 base and J 7 bases, leaving 15 bases between the germline ends. The CDR3 here is CASSLSQGRGEQYF. The CDR3 DNA is TGCGCCAGCAGCTTGTCTCAGGGAAGAGGTGAGCAGTACTTC. Full variable domain (outside the CDR3, taken from reference TRBV5-1 and TRBJ2-7): KAGVTQTPRYLIKTRGQQVTLSCSPISGHRSVSWYQQTPGQGLQFLFEYFSETQRNKGNFPGRFSGRQFSNSRSEMNVSTLELGDSALYLCASSLSQGRGEQYFGPGTRLTVT.

This clonotype was detected only a few times. This rearrangement joins TRBV9 to TRBJ2-3, with D tentatively TRBD1 (5 bases). CDR3 size: 15 residues. The germline V gene has CDR1 SGDLS and CDR2 YYNGEE. The V end was cut by 0 bases, the J end by 3 bases, with 11 bases between. CDR3 residues: CASSVVQGLTDTQYF. The CDR3 DNA is TGTGCCAGCAGCGTAGTCCAGGGATTAACAGATACGCAGTATTTT.

The CDR3 sequence: CASSYGGTHYNEQFF. CDR3 DNA: TGCGCCAGCAGCTACGGTGGCACTCACTACAATGAGCAGTTCTTC. The chain couples TRBV5-1 to TRBJ2-1; D not resolved. Per germline, CDR1 SGHRS and CDR2 YFSETQ. The CDR3 is 15 residues long. Trimming removed 3 bases from V and 3 bases from J, with 13 bases in between.